The 17 T cell receptor beta chains below were found in one sample sequenced in a study of blood T cell repertoires in COVID-19. This table comes from immunoSEQ multiplex PCR, and its TCRdb copy is limited to in-frame clones, with some not included. The data hold roughly 8,200 clones, with around nine tenths observed a single time. Sequencing was performed on peripheral blood. All receptors derive from a human donor with active COVID-19. The donor label of this sample is uncertain.

This clone showed up just once. V is TRBV5-1 and J is TRBJ2-5; tentative D call: TRBD1 (6 bases). V was pared by 4 bases and J by 2 bases, with 12 bases between. Germline CDR1 and CDR2: SGHRS and YFSETQ. This CDR3 is built from 14 residues. The CDR3 nucleotides read TGCGCCAGCAGCGCCGGACAGCTACAAGAGACCCAGTACTTC. As protein: CASSAGQLQETQYF.

On this clone: An end of the junction does not agree with germline; a read error may underlie this. This CDR3 is CASSVNSGPYNEQFF. The DNA of the CDR3 is TGTGCTAGCAGCGTGAATAGCGGACCCTACAATGAGCAGTTCTTC. V and J are TRBV7-7 and TRBJ2-1; D perhaps matches TRBD2 (6 bases). The germline gives CDR1 SSHAT, CDR2 FNYEAQ (reference sequence). The CDR3 spans 15 residues.

This chain uses TRBV15 with TRBJ2-7; TRBD1 is a possible D gene (6 bases). The CDR3 sequence is 14 residues long. The V and J ends lost 6 bases and 4 bases respectively, with 16 bases between them. Germline V gene data show CDR1 as LNHNV and CDR2 as YYDKDF (reference sequence). In DNA form, the CDR3 reads TGTGCCACCAGTGAGAGGCAGGGGCAGTACGAGCAGTACTTC. It yields the protein CATSERQGQYEQYF.

The CDR3 loop is CATLPRLYTGELFF. As DNA, the CDR3 is TGTGCCACTCTCCCGCGACTCTACACCGGGGAGCTGTTTTTT. V usage is TRBV18 and J usage is TRBJ2-2, with D hard to call. CDR1 and CDR2 from the germline V gene are KGHSH and LQKENI. The CDR3 runs 14 residues. V was pared by 10 bases and J by 3 bases, with 15 bases between.

This chain uses TRBV9 with TRBJ2-1, with 7 bases aligning to TRBD1. The CDR3 runs 15 residues. Per germline, CDR1 SGDLS and CDR2 YYNGEE. V lost 3 bases to trimming and J lost 2 bases; unmatched junction nucleotides: 5. CDR3 nucleotide sequence: TGTGCCAGCAGCGGTGGGGGACAGACCTACAATGAGCAGTTCTTC. This sequence encodes CASSGGGQTYNEQFF.

CDR3 DNA sequence: TGTGCCAGCAGCTTAGCTAGCGGGGGGGCGACAGATACGCAGTATTTT. It specifies CASSLASGGATDTQYF. The J gene is TRBJ2-3, the V gene TRBV7-2; 11 nucleotides align to TRBD2. J was trimmed by 3 bases and V by 0 bases; bases with no gene match: 2. There are 16 residues in the CDR3. CDR1 and CDR2 from the germline V gene are SGHTA and FQGNSA. The whole variable domain, remainder taken from reference TRBV7-2 and TRBJ2-3, is GAGVSQSPSNKVTEKGKDVELRCDPISGHTALYWYRQSLGQGLEFLIYFQGNSAPDKSGLPSDRFSAERTGGSVSTLTIQRTQQEDSAVYLCASSLASGGATDTQYFGPGTRLTVL.

The chain combines TRBV27 with TRBJ1-2; D is possibly TRBD1 (5 bases). V lost 6 bases, J lost 6 bases, and 14 bases lay in between. The V gene's germline CDR1 is MNHEY and CDR2 SMNVEV (reference sequence). This CDR3 is 13 amino acids long. The CDR3 loop reads CASRIMTANGYTF. The DNA for the CDR3 is TGTGCCAGCAGGATAATGACAGCTAATGGCTACACCTTC.

CDR3 sequence (DNA): TGTGCCACCAGTGATTCCGGGTGGGAGGGGTACAATGAGCAGTTCTTC. Its translation: CATSDSGWEGYNEQFF. The chain uses TRBV24-1 and TRBJ2-1; 7 bases match TRBD2. Germline V CDR1 and CDR2: KGHDR, SFDVKD. This CDR3 has 16 residues. The junction had 7 bases not matched to a gene; V was cut back by 2 bases and J by 4 bases.

This clone came up a few times. The chain carries TRBV30 and TRBJ1-1; D might be TRBD1 (5 bases). V lost 5 bases to trimming and J lost 3 bases, with 10 bases between them. CDR3 length: 12 amino acids. Germline CDR1 GTSNPN, CDR2 SVGIG (reference sequence). CDR3 region: CAWSEGDTEAFF. CDR3 DNA sequence: TGTGCCTGGTCTGAAGGGGACACTGAAGCTTTCTTT.

The chain links TRBV5-1 to TRBJ1-2; the D gene is possibly TRBD1 (6 bases). V lost 0 bases and J 1 base, leaving 10 bases between the germline ends. Germline CDR1 is SGHRS and CDR2 is YFSETQ. This CDR3 comprises 15 residues. Here the CDR3 DNA reads TGCGCCAGCAGCTTGGAGGGGGGGATTAACTATGGCTACACCTTC. It is translated as CASSLEGGINYGYTF.

The chain carries TRBV19 and TRBJ1-5; tentative D call: TRBD1 (5 bases). The CDR3 runs 15 residues. V lost 1 base to trimming and J lost 3 bases, with 10 bases between them. Germline CDR1 LNHDA, CDR2 SQIVND (reference sequence). The CDR3 region has the DNA TGTGCCAGTAGTATAGGACAGTTTATCAATCAGCCCCAGCATTTT. Amino acids: CASSIGQFINQPQHF.

This clone was recorded a few times. The chain uses TRBV7-9 and TRBJ1-5, with 10 bases aligning to TRBD1. The ends lost 5 bases at V and 5 bases at J; junction bases unmatched: 9. This CDR3 comprises 16 residues. CDR1 and CDR2 (germline): SEHNR, FQNEAQ (reference sequence). The CDR3 DNA follows: TGTGCCAGCAGCACGTGGGACAGGGGAAGCGATCAGCCCCAGCATTTT. It specifies CASSTWDRGSDQPQHF.

This clone was detected a few times. The chain couples TRBV6-5 to TRBJ2-7, with D perhaps TRBD1 (5 bases). The CDR3 loop spans 13 amino acids. In germline, CDR1 is MNHEY, CDR2 SVGAGI. Trimming took 6 bases from V and 7 from J, leaving 16 bases between them. The chain's CDR3 is CASSMTAQSEQYF. Here the CDR3 DNA reads TGTGCCAGCAGCATGACAGCCCAGTCGGAGCAGTACTTC.

The chain recombines TRBV30 with TRBJ2-2; D unresolved. The CDR3 covers 11 residues. Germline CDR1 GTSNPN, CDR2 SVGIG (reference sequence). V was shortened by 3 bases and J by 5 bases, with 4 bases between the two germline ends. DNA of the CDR3: TGTGCCTGGAGCAGAACCGGGGAGCTGTTTTTT. The encoded protein is CAWSRTGELFF.

This clone was detected a few times. The chain combines TRBV5-1 with TRBJ2-3; 9 bases are shared with TRBD2. Germline V gene data show CDR1 as SGHRS and CDR2 as YFSETQ. Trimming cost V 5 bases and J 4 bases; bases outside gene matches: 14. This CDR3 contains 17 residues. The CDR3, as DNA: TGCGCCAGCAGGACGGGATCTAGCGGGGCACCGGCAGATACGCAGTATTTT. Its protein is CASRTGSSGAPADTQYF. The whole variable domain, filled in from reference TRBV5-1 and TRBJ2-3, reads KAGVTQTPRYLIKTRGQQVTLSCSPISGHRSVSWYQQTPGQGLQFLFEYFSETQRNKGNFPGRFSGRQFSNSRSEMNVSTLELGDSALYLCASRTGSSGAPADTQYFGPGTRLTVL.

This clone has more than one count but fewer than ten. The chain has TRBV7-3 and TRBJ2-5; TRBD1 aligns across 9 bases. The CDR3 runs to 16 residues. Germline V gives CDR1 SGHTA, CDR2 FQGTGA. Trimming removed 5 bases from V and 5 bases from J; junction bases left unmatched: 12. CDR3 protein: CASSPGQGKLGETQYF. The CDR3 nucleotides read TGTGCCAGCAGCCCAGGACAGGGGAAGCTGGGGGAGACCCAGTACTTC.

The chain carries TRBV9 and TRBJ2-2; 7 positions match TRBD2. Per germline, CDR1 SGDLS and CDR2 YYNGEE. The CDR3 is made up of 16 amino acids. The trim removed 0 bases at V and 4 bases at J, leaving 6 bases unmatched. CDR3 DNA sequence: TGTGCCAGCAGCGTAGATACGCGGGAGCCCACCGGGGAGCTGTTTTTT. As protein: CASSVDTREPTGELFF.